These T cell receptor beta chains were read from a single sample in a study of cytomegalovirus exposure and HLA in healthy donors. Libraries were prepared by immunoSEQ multiplex PCR; TCRdb keeps only in-frame clonotypes and omits some of them. Of about 73,000 clones listed, 85% to 95% are singletons. The sequenced sample consisted of PBMCs. These receptors came from a man between 18 and 29 years old in good health and CMV-seronegative. Both conserved end residues are part of each CDR3. The order of the fields is CDR3 protein, clone size, V gene, J gene, D gene. The D gene is left open where the match is weak. Some rows mark clone size as missing; the rest say once, few, many or name a class of expanded clone.

CACSRQEGQTSEKLFF	.	TRBV30	TRBJ1-4	TRBD1
CASLENAASGNTIYF	.	TRBV2	TRBJ1-3	.
CASSIDGQGAMGSIWSNQPQHF	.	TRBV19	TRBJ1-5	TRBD1
CASSLGTVSSGNTIYF	.	TRBV7-3	TRBJ1-3	TRBD1
CASSQGLAGETQYF	.	TRBV28	TRBJ2-5	TRBD2
CASSVRRGNTEAFF	once	TRBV6-1	TRBJ1-1	.
CASSQDKNTAGGNEQFF	.	TRBV4-3	TRBJ2-1	TRBD2
CASSLGQLGNQPQHF	.	TRBV19	TRBJ1-5	TRBD1
CASSLFLGGSTDTQYF	.	TRBV7-8	TRBJ2-3	TRBD2
CASSPSGVEQFF	.	TRBV7-9	TRBJ2-1	.
CASSLATTGTLDTQYF	.	TRBV5-5	TRBJ2-3	.
CASSPFSTDSNQPQHF	.	TRBV18	TRBJ1-5	.
CASRTNPGQGVEQYF	few	TRBV28	TRBJ2-7	TRBD1
CASSLKTGVVNEQFF	.	TRBV28	TRBJ2-1	TRBD1
CASQPLGVAVQETQYF	.	TRBV13	TRBJ2-5	.
CASTSFLTYEQYF	few	TRBV27	TRBJ2-7	.
CASSIDDSGNQPQHF	.	TRBV19	TRBJ1-5	.
CASSQDFSSGANVLTF	.	TRBV4-2	TRBJ2-6	.
CASSLIQGDTEAFF	.	TRBV5-1	TRBJ1-1	TRBD1
CASSTAGLAGGYEQYF	few	TRBV19	TRBJ2-7	TRBD2
CASSLGLTSRTLRWNEQFF	.	TRBV7-6	TRBJ2-1	.
CASSTQRGGAYEQFF	.	TRBV7-8	TRBJ2-1	TRBD2
CASSIVTGGNTEAFF	.	TRBV19	TRBJ1-1	.
CASSWDAFRGESYEQYF	.	TRBV5-1	TRBJ2-7	.
CASSPLPGDSTETQYF	.	TRBV7-9	TRBJ2-5	.
CASTTKLNQPQHF	.	TRBV7-2	TRBJ1-5	.
CASSLRGGGAANTGELFF	.	TRBV27	TRBJ2-2	TRBD2
CASSSGQPQHF	.	TRBV28	TRBJ1-5	.
CASSLQETQYF	.	TRBV5-4	TRBJ2-5	.
CATRGGVNYGYTF	.	TRBV2	TRBJ1-2	.
CASSQEFPSDLAF	.	TRBV4-1	TRBJ1-2	.
CATSSSKSPGQGWAYGYTF	.	TRBV15	TRBJ1-2	TRBD1